This is a list of T cell receptor beta chains from one sample in a study of T cells in Graves' hyperthyroidism and ophthalmopathy. TCRdb passed the multiplex PCR reads through MiXCR, listing each CDR3 protein once. The sample includes a few hundred thousand distinct CDR3 sequences, more than 12% of them seen just once. Sequencing was carried out using blood. These receptor sequences come from a woman in her twenties or thirties with Graves' hyperthyroidism. CDR3s include the opening cysteine and the closing phenylalanine or tryptophan. The D gene is left open where the match is weak. Clone sizes are given selectively: once, few, many, or a class where the clone is expanded.

V gene: TRBV28
J gene: TRBJ2-1
clone size: .
D gene: .
CDR3 protein: CASSSAGTREWNEQFF
CDR3 DNA: TGTGCCAGCAGTTCGGCAGGAACACGAGAGTGGAATGAGCAGTTCTTC

V gene: TRBV20-1
J gene: TRBJ2-3
clone size: few
D gene: TRBD2
CDR3 protein: CSAKEGLAENFNTQYF
CDR3 DNA: TGCAGTGCTAAAGAGGGGCTAGCGGAGAATTTTAATACGCAGTATTTT

V gene: TRBV5-6
J gene: TRBJ1-5
clone size: many
D gene: .
CDR3 protein: CASSLTGYDQPQHF
CDR3 DNA: TGTGCCAGCAGCTTGACAGGGTACGATCAGCCCCAGCATTTT

V gene: TRBV11-2
J gene: TRBJ2-5
clone size: many
D gene: .
CDR3 protein: CASSKNSQGYQETQYF
CDR3 DNA: TGTGCCAGCAGCAAGAACTCGCAGGGGTACCAAGAGACCCAGTACTTC

V gene: TRBV10-3
J gene: TRBJ1-1
clone size: many
D gene: TRBD1
CDR3 protein: CATQGALGTEAFF
CDR3 DNA: TGTGCCACCCAGGGGGCGCTGGGCACTGAAGCTTTCTTT

V gene: TRBV3-1
J gene: TRBJ2-7
clone size: many
D gene: .
CDR3 protein: CASSQDLLSYEQYF
CDR3 DNA: TGTGCCAGCAGCCAAGATCTCCTTTCCTACGAGCAGTACTTC

V gene: TRBV4-2
J gene: TRBJ1-4
clone size: .
D gene: .
CDR3 protein: CASSQEKGSGEEKLFF
CDR3 DNA: TGTGCCAGCAGCCAAGAAAAGGGGTCAGGGGAAGAAAAACTGTTTTTT

V gene: TRBV28
J gene: TRBJ2-1
clone size: many
D gene: TRBD1
CDR3 protein: CASSPGTGIGNEQFF
CDR3 DNA: TGTGCCAGCAGTCCGGGGACAGGGATTGGTAATGAGCAGTTCTTC

V gene: TRBV9
J gene: TRBJ1-2
clone size: .
D gene: TRBD1
CDR3 protein: CASSDRTGFGYTF
CDR3 DNA: TGTGCCAGCAGCGACCGGACAGGTTTTGGCTACACCTTC

V gene: TRBV30
J gene: TRBJ1-2
clone size: many
D gene: .
CDR3 protein: CAWSVLAQGLFGYTF
CDR3 DNA: TGTGCCTGGAGTGTACTCGCACAGGGCCTATTTGGCTACACCTTC

V gene: TRBV28
J gene: TRBJ2-3
clone size: many
D gene: .
CDR3 protein: CASRLDYLTDTQYF
CDR3 DNA: TGTGCCAGCAGACTGGACTATTTAACAGATACGCAGTATTTT

V gene: TRBV28
J gene: TRBJ2-7
clone size: many
D gene: TRBD2
CDR3 protein: CASGRTSGPYEQYF
CDR3 DNA: TGTGCCAGCGGAAGGACTAGCGGACCTTACGAGCAGTACTTC

V gene: TRBV7-9
J gene: TRBJ2-5
clone size: few
D gene: TRBD2
CDR3 protein: CASSRRTSGSVETQYF
CDR3 DNA: TGTGCCAGCAGCCGGAGGACTAGCGGGAGTGTGGAGACCCAGTACTTC

V gene: TRBV5-1
J gene: TRBJ1-1
clone size: many
D gene: .
CDR3 protein: CASSLMGGDEAFF
CDR3 DNA: TGCGCCAGCAGCTTGATGGGGGGTGATGAAGCTTTCTTT

V gene: TRBV12-3/TRBV12-4
J gene: TRBJ1-1
clone size: many
D gene: .
CDR3 protein: CASSLNGAEAFF
CDR3 DNA: TGTGCCAGCAGTTTAAATGGGGCTGAAGCTTTCTTT

V gene: TRBV7-2
J gene: TRBJ2-5
clone size: many
D gene: TRBD2
CDR3 protein: CASSRKAGGSKETQYF
CDR3 DNA: TGTGCCAGCAGCAGAAAGGCGGGAGGATCCAAAGAGACCCAGTACTTC

V gene: TRBV19
J gene: TRBJ1-5
clone size: few
D gene: .
CDR3 protein: CACKSPGPSNQPQHF
CDR3 DNA: TGTGCCTGCAAAAGCCCGGGTCCAAGCAATCAGCCCCAGCATTTT

V gene: TRBV11-3
J gene: TRBJ2-2
clone size: .
D gene: .
CDR3 protein: CASSPRQGTTGELFF
CDR3 DNA: TGTGCCAGCAGCCCCCGGCAGGGCACCACCGGGGAGCTGTTTTTT

V gene: TRBV5-4
J gene: TRBJ2-2
clone size: .
D gene: TRBD1
CDR3 protein: CASSSPTGGAGELFF
CDR3 DNA: TGTGCCAGCAGCTCGCCGACAGGGGGCGCGGGGGAGCTGTTTTTT

V gene: TRBV5-1
J gene: TRBJ1-1
clone size: .
D gene: .
CDR3 protein: CASSFEGMNTEAFF
CDR3 DNA: TGCGCCAGCAGCTTCGAGGGGATGAACACTGAAGCTTTCTTT

V gene: TRBV20-1
J gene: TRBJ2-4
clone size: few
D gene: .
CDR3 protein: CSARTQNIQYF
CDR3 DNA: TGCAGTGCTAGGACCCAAAACATTCAGTACTTC

V gene: TRBV24-1
J gene: TRBJ1-3
clone size: .
D gene: .
CDR3 protein: CATSDSARRTGNTIYF
CDR3 DNA: TGTGCCACCAGTGATTCGGCCAGGAGGACTGGAAACACCATATATTTT

V gene: TRBV3-1
J gene: TRBJ2-7
clone size: many
D gene: TRBD1
CDR3 protein: CASSQRDRRYEQYF
CDR3 DNA: TGTGCCAGCAGCCAAAGGGACAGACGCTACGAGCAGTACTTC

V gene: TRBV5-1
J gene: TRBJ2-6
clone size: few
D gene: .
CDR3 protein: CASSGNSGANVLTF
CDR3 DNA: TGCGCCAGCAGCGGGAACTCTGGGGCCAACGTCCTGACTTTC

V gene: TRBV20-1
J gene: TRBJ2-3
clone size: .
D gene: .
CDR3 protein: CSASLAVGTDTQYF
CDR3 DNA: TGCAGTGCTAGTCTTGCGGTTGGCACAGATACGCAGTATTTT

V gene: TRBV6-1
J gene: TRBJ1-2
clone size: .
D gene: .
CDR3 protein: CASSTGDYGYTF
CDR3 DNA: TGTGCCAGCAGCACGGGGGACTATGGCTACACCTTC

V gene: TRBV10-3
J gene: TRBJ2-5
clone size: many
D gene: TRBD1
CDR3 protein: CAIRTGGDETQYF
CDR3 DNA: TGTGCCATCAGGACAGGGGGCGATGAGACCCAGTACTTC

V gene: TRBV10-3
J gene: TRBJ2-3
clone size: .
D gene: .
CDR3 protein: CAISFGRSTDTQYF
CDR3 DNA: TGTGCCATCAGTTTCGGACGGAGCACAGATACGCAGTATTTT

V gene: TRBV2
J gene: TRBJ2-3
clone size: .
D gene: TRBD2
CDR3 protein: CASSDREGGSWTQYF
CDR3 DNA: TGTGCCAGCAGTGACCGGGAGGGGGGGAGTTGGACGCAGTATTTT

V gene: TRBV11-2
J gene: TRBJ1-1
clone size: many
D gene: TRBD1
CDR3 protein: CASSREDRGITEAFF
CDR3 DNA: TGTGCCAGCAGCCGGGAGGACAGGGGGATCACTGAAGCTTTCTTT

V gene: TRBV30
J gene: TRBJ2-7
clone size: many
D gene: .
CDR3 protein: CAWSAGNRDSYEQYF
CDR3 DNA: TGTGCCTGGAGTGCAGGGAACAGAGATTCCTACGAGCAGTACTTC